This TCR beta chain was sequenced in a study of blood T cells in healthy people across ages. This clonotype has just one count. The CDR3 sequence is 17 residues long. V shed 5 bases and J 0 bases; nucleotides not matched to a gene: 8. CDR1 and CDR2 from the germline V gene are MNHEY and SMNVEV (reference sequence). A second PCR of roughly 7 to 11 cycles used a sample-barcoded 5' primer and a J-beta primer mix. A single record per CDR3 protein comes from TCRdb applying MiXCR to the 5' RACE reads. The profile covers fewer than 900,000 distinct CDR3 sequences, with about 34% appearing a single time and approximately 12% taken by the ten largest.

What was sequenced was blood. The rearrangement joins TRBV27 to TRBJ2-1, with 9 bases that match TRBD2. This TCR came from a man aged 18 to 30 in good health. Here the CDR3 reads CASSPLAGVISYNEQFF. CDR3 bases: TGTGCCAGCAGTCCGTTAGCGGGGGTGATCTCCTACAATGAGCAGTTCTTC.